This T cell receptor beta chain was retrieved from a study of cytomegalovirus exposure and HLA in healthy donors. Notes on the study in general: Excluded were some V segments that proved indistinguishable, including TRBV6-2 and TRBV6-3. The study put some 160 TCR beta chains on its list as cytomegalovirus-associated.

Healthy bone marrow donors formed the donor group. CDR1 SGHDN and CDR2 FVKESK come from the germline V gene. Trimming shortened V by 1 base and J by 0 bases, and 6 bases separated the two germline ends. The CDR3 extends over 14 amino acids. Comment on this clone: The antigen is unknown.

Primers for the PCR totalled 60 Vbeta and 13 Jbeta. Some clones are missing from TCRdb's copy, which holds only in-frame ones; the method was immunoSEQ multiplex PCR. The table for this sample gives approximately 120,000 clones. This chain links TRBV14 with TRBJ1-1, with D uncertain. The sample was PBMCs. The TCR was taken from a man under 40 in good health and CMV-seronegative. The CDR3 here is CASSQGEVNTEAFF. The CDR3 bases are TGTGCCAGCAGCCAAGGGGAGGTGAACACTGAAGCTTTCTTT.